The present T cell receptor (beta chain) was sequenced within a study of T cell changes during pregnancy in multiple sclerosis. This CDR3 region has 14 residues. Germline V gene lookup returns CDR1 SGHTA and CDR2 FQGTGA. Trimming shortened V by 4 bases and J by 9 bases, and 17 bases separated the two germline ends. TCRdb's table, derived via immunoSEQ multiplex PCR, lists solely in-frame clones and lacks some. Of just under 45,000 clones listed, around 90% are singletons. This TCR was sampled from a female donor with multiple sclerosis, enrolled in a pregnancy study. The V and J genes are TRBV7-3 and TRBJ2-3; perhaps TRBD1 as D (5 bases). Material: CD4+ T cells from peripheral blood mononuclear cells, obtained in the first trimester of pregnancy. The chain's CDR3 is CASSSTGPSRTQYF. CDR3 coding DNA: TGTGCCAGCAGCTCAACAGGCCCATCCAGGACGCAGTATTTT.